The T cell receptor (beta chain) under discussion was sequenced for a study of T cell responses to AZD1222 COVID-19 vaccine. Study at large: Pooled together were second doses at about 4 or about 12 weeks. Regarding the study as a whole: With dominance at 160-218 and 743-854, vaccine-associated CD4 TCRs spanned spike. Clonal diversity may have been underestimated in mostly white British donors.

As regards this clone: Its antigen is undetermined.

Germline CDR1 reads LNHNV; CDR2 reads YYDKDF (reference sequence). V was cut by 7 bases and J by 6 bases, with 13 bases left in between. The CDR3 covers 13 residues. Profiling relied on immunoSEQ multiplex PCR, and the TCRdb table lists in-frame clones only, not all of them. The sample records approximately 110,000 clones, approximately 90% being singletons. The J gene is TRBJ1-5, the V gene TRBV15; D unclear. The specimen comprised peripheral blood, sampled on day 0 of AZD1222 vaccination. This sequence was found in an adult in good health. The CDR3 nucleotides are TGTGCCACCACCCGGACCGTAGGTCAGCCCCAGCATTTT. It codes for CATTRTVGQPQHF.